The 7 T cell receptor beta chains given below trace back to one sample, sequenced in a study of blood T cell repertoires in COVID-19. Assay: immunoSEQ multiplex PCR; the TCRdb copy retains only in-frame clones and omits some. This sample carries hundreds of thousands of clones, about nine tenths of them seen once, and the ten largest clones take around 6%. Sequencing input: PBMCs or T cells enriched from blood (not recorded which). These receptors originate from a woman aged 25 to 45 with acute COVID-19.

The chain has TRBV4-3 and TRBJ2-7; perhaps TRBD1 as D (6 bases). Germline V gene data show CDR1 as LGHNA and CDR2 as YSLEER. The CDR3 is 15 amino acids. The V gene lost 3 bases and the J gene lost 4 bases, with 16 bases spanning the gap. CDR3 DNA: TGCGCCAGCAGCCAGGGATCCGGGACACGATACGAGCAGTACTTC. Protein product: CASSQGSGTRYEQYF.

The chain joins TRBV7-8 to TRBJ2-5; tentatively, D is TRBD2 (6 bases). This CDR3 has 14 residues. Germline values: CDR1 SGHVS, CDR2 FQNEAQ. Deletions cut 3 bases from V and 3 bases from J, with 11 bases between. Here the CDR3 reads CASSLVGGEETQYF. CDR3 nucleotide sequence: TGTGCCAGCAGCTTGGTGGGAGGCGAAGAGACCCAGTACTTC.

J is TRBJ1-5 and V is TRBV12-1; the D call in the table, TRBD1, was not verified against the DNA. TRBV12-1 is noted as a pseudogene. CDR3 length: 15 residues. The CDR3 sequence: CASSSPRGRGQPQHF. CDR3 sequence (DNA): TGTGCCAGCAGCTCCCCAAGGGGGCGCGGACAGCCCCAGCATTTT.

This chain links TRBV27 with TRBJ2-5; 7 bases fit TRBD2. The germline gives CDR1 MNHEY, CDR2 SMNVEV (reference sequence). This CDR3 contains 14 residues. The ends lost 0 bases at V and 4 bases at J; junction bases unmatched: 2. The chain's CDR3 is CASSLSGEGETQYF. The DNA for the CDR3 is TGTGCCAGCAGTTTATCCGGGGAGGGAGAGACCCAGTACTTC.

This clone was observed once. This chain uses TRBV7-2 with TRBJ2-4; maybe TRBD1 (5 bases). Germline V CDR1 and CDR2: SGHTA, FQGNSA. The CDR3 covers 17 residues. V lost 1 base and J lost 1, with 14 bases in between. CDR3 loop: CASSLGWGRAAKNIQYF. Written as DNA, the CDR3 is TGTGCCAGCAGCTTAGGGTGGGGCAGGGCTGCCAAAAACATTCAGTACTTC.

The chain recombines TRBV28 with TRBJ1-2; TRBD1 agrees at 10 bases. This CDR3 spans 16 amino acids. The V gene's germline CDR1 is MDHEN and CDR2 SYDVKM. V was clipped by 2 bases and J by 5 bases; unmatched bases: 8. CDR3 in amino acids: CASSLAPDRGHYGYTF. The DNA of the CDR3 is TGTGCCAGCAGTTTAGCCCCCGACAGGGGGCATTATGGCTACACCTTC.

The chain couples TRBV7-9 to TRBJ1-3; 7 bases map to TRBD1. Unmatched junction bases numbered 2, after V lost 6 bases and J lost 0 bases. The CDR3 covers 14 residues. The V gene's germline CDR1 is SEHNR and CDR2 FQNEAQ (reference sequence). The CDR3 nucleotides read TGTGCCAGCAGGAGACAGGGCTCTGGAAACACCATATATTTT. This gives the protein CASRRQGSGNTIYF.